This T cell receptor (beta chain) emerged from a study of T cells in Graves' hyperthyroidism and ophthalmopathy (dated by TCRdb to between 2018 and 2021). The study in broad terms: Peripheral blood was collected at initial diagnosis, before any treatment. After blood sampling, hyperthyroidism patients were treated with methimazole at a starting dose of 30 mg daily, and ophthalmopathy patients were treated with high-dose intravenous methylprednisolone. TCR V-J signatures able to tell the groups apart were searched for in a discovery cohort of approximately 95 patients, of whom about 40 had Graves' ophthalmopathy and 55 to 60 had stable Graves' hyperthyroidism. The study also compared thyroid tissue and blood T-cell repertoires from roughly 6 Graves' hyperthyroidism patients. Prospective prediction of ophthalmopathy was tested in an independent validation cohort of 18 hyperthyroidism patients and 15 to 17 patients who later progressed to ophthalmopathy. TCR Vbeta CDR3 sequencing of roughly 140 peripheral blood samples (under 45 ophthalmopathy, roughly 72 hyperthyroidism and roughly 17 progressor patients) is reported in the paper. The approximately 95 discovery patients were divided at random into training and test sets in a 7:3 ratio.

Stable Graves' hyperthyroidism was defined as the absence of progression to ophthalmopathy over 18 months of follow-up. Hyperthyroidism patients were newly diagnosed, with disease duration under 2 months, and aged 18 to 65 years. Any patient with an uncontrolled infection, another autoimmune disease, pregnancy or lactation was excluded. Diagnoses were based on clinical symptoms, serum thyroxine and TRAb, thyroid ultrasound and orbital computed tomography. Ficoll-Paque density gradient centrifugation was used to isolate PBMCs from 10 ml of fresh peripheral blood. Total RNA was extracted with Trizol reagent, and quality was checked on an Agilent 2100 Bioanalyzer. The paper as a whole reports these results and caveats: Most expanded thyroid clonotypes (frequency above 0.001) were also detected in blood, a finding suggesting that blood repertoires may reflect thyroid immune responses. Sample size was not statistically predetermined, and investigators were not blinded to group allocation. A model built on a 13 V-J signature distinguished ophthalmopathy from stable hyperthyroidism, reaching 87.88% sensitivity and under 84% specificity in cross-validation and 80%/75% in testing. In validation, the model predicted progression to ophthalmopathy a median of roughly 6.2 months before onset, with roughly 70% sensitivity and roughly 73% specificity.

CDR1 and CDR2, per the germline V gene (reference sequence), are SGHAT and FQDESV. V is cut by 5 bases and J by 0 bases, and the space between the germline ends is 10 bases. The CDR3 spans 14 residues, from the cysteine through the phenylalanine. The sequence is cut down to CDR3 DNA, 42 bases in frame from base 1. The TCR beta CDR3 regions were amplified from RNA transcripts. The TCR CDR3 was subjected to a first round of RT-PCR using the HTBI primer set and the Qiagen OneStep RT-PCR kit. The libraries were constructed in a second round of multiplex PCR and then size-selected and purified. Paired-end sequencing of the libraries was performed with 100 bp reads on an Illumina HiSeq2000. The study's processing was this. SOAPnuke was used to process the raw data, with reads discarded if the reads contained adapters or uncalled bases, had a mean Phred below 15, or lacked an exact constant-primer or identifier match. COPE v1.2.5 was used to merge high-quality paired reads, and clonotypes were defined as unique nucleotide sequences. MiTCR v1.1 was used to align clonotypes to the IMGT TRBV, TRBD and TRBJ reference segments. The analysis was restricted to V-J combinations with a frequency above 0.0001, which together covered over 99% of the repertoires. A TCS score was defined as the ratio of F50 (clonal expansion) to E x V (chaos), with BLOSUM62-based TCRdist applied between CDR3 peptides within each V-J. Welch's t-statistics and random forest reduced 514 V-J features to roughly 13, which were used in a naive Bayes classifier (R e1071). Clones were called with MiXCR by TCRdb after fastp trimmed the public reads at Q25, and only in-frame beta chains were retained. Identical CDR3 protein sequences are pooled into one entry, listed with their most common genes and DNA. Here the V and J calls rest on TCRdb's processing, not on the authors' analysis. This sample lists hundreds of thousands of distinct CDR3 sequences; more than 12% were detected once. Approximately 32% of the sample is in the top ten clones.

This clonotype occurred many times. No cognate antigen has been identified for it. Within one base of it there is no much larger clone, and no base qualities were kept. The sequencing sample was made of blood. The rearrangement joined TRBV11-1 to TRBJ2-5, with a weak D call of TRBD2 (5 bases match). The sequence was collected from a woman under 40 with Graves' hyperthyroidism. The CDR3 reads as follows: CASSLRADQETQYF. The sequenced DNA: TGTGCCAGCAGCCTCCGAGCGGACCAAGAGACCCAGTACTTC.